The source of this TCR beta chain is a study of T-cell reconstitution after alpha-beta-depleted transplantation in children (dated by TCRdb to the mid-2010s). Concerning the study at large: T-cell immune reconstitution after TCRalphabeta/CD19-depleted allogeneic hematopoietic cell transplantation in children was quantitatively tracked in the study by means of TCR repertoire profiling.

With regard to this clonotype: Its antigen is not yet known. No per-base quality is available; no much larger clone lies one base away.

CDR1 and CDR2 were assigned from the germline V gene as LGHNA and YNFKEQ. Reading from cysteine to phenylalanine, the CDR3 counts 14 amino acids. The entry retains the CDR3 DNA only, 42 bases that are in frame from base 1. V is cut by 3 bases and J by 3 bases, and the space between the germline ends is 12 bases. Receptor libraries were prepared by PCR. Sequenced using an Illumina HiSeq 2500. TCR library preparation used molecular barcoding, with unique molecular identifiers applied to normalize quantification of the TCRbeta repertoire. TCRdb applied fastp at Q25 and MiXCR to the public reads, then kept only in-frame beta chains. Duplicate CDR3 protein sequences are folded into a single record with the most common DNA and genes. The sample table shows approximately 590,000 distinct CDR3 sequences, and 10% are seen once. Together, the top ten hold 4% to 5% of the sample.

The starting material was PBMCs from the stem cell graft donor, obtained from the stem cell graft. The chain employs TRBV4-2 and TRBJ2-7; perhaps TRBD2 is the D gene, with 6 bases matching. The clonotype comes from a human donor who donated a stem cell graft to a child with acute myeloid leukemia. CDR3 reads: CASSQGGNHYEQYF. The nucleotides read TGTGCCAGCAGCCAGGGAGGCAACCACTACGAGCAGTACTTC.